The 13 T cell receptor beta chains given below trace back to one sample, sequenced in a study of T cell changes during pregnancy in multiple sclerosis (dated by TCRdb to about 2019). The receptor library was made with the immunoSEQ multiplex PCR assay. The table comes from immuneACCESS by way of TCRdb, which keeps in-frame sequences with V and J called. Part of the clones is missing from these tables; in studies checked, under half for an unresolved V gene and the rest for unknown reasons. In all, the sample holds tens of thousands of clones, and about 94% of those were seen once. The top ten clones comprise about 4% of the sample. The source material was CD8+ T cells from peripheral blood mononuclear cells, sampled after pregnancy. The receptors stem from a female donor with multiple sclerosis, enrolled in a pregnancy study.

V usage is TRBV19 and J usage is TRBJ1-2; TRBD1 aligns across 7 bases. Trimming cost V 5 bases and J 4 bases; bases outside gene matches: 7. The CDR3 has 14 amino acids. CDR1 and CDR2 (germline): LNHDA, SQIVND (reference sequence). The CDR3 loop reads CASSPRDSGYGYTF. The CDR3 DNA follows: TGTGCCAGTAGTCCAAGGGACAGCGGCTATGGCTACACCTTC.

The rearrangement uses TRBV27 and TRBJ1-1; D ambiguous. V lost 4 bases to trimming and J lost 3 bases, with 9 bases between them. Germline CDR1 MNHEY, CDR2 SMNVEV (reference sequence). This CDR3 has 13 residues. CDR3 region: CASSSRRDTEAFF. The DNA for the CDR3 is TGTGCCAGCAGTTCGAGGAGGGACACTGAAGCTTTCTTT.

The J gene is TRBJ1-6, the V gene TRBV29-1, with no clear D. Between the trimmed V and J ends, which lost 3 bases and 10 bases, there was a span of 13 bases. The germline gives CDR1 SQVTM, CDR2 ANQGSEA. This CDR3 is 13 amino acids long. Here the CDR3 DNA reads TGCAGCGTTGACTGCGGGGATGGGTCACCCCTCCACTTT. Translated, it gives CSVDCGDGSPLHF.

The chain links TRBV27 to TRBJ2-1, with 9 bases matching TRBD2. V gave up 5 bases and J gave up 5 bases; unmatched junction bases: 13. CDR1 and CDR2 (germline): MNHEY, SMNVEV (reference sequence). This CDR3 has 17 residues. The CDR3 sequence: CASSPLGASGTHNEQFF. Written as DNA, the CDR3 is TGTGCCAGCAGTCCCCTAGGGGCTAGCGGGACGCACAATGAGCAGTTCTTC.

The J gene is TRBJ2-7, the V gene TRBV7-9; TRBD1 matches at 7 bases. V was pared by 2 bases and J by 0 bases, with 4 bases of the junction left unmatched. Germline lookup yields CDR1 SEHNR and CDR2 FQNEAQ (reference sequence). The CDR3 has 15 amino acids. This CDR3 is CASSLSRDSSYEQYF. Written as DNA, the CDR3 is TGTGCCAGCAGCTTATCCCGGGACAGCTCCTACGAGCAGTACTTC.

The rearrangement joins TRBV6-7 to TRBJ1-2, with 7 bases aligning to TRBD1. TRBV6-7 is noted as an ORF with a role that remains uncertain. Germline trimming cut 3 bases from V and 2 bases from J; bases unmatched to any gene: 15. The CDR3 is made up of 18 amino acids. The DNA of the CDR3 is TGTGCCAGCAGTTATCGGAAAAATCAGACAGGGTTCAACTATGGCTACACCTTC. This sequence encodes CASSYRKNQTGFNYGYTF.

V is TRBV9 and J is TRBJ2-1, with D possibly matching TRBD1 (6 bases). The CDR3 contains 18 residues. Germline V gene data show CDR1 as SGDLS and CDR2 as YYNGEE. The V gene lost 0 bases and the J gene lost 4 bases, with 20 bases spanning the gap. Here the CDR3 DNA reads TGTGCCAGCAGCGTAGACAGGGCCCGTGGAGTACCGTACAATGAGCAGTTCTTC. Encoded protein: CASSVDRARGVPYNEQFF.

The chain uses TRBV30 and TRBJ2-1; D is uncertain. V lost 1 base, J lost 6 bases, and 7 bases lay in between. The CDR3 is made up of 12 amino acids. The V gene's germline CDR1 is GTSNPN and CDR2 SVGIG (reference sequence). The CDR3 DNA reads TGTGCCTGGAGTGGAGGTGGCAATGAGCAGTTCTTC. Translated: CAWSGGGNEQFF.

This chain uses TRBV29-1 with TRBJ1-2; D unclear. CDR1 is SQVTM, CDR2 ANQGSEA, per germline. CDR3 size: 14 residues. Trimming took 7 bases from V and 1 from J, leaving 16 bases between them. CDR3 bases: TGCAGCGCTCAACTTACACAGCTTAACTATGGCTACACCTTC. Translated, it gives CSAQLTQLNYGYTF.

The CDR3 loop reads CASSLSSGVPSYEQYF. The CDR3 DNA sequence: TGTGCCAGCAGCCTGTCTAGCGGGGTCCCCTCCTACGAGCAGTACTTC. The chain carries TRBV7-9 and TRBJ2-7; 9 bases match TRBD2. V shed 5 bases and J 0 bases; nucleotides not matched to a gene: 8. Germline values: CDR1 SEHNR, CDR2 FQNEAQ (reference sequence). The length of the CDR3 is 16 residues. Based on the CDR3 plus reference TRBV7-9 and TRBJ2-7, the full variable domain is DTGVSQNPRHKITKRGQNVTFRCDPISEHNRLYWYRQTLGQGPEFLTYFQNEAQLEKSRLLSDRFSAERPKGSFSTLEIQRTEQGDSAMYLCASSLSSGVPSYEQYFGPGTRLTVT.

The CDR3 spells CASSLQGGTGFYEQYF. For the CDR3, the DNA is TGTGCCAGCAGTTTACAGGGGGGGACAGGGTTTTACGAGCAGTACTTC. The rearrangement joins TRBV27 to TRBJ2-7, with 9 bases identical to TRBD1. The CDR3 totals 16 residues. Germline CDR1 is MNHEY and CDR2 is SMNVEV (reference sequence). The J segment lost 4 bases and the V segment lost 2 bases, leaving 9 bases of the junction unmatched.

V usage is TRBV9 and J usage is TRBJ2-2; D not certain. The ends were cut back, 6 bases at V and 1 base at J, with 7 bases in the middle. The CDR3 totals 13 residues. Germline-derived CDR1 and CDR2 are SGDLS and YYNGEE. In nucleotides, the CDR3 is TGTGCCAGCAACGCAGGGAACACCGGGGAGCTGTTTTTT. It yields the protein CASNAGNTGELFF.

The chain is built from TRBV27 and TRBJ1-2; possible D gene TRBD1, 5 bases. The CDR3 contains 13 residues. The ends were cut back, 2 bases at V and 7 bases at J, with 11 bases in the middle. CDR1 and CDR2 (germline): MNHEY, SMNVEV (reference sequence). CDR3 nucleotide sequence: TGTGCCAGCAGTTTAGGCGGGGCGGGTGGCTACACCTTC. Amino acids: CASSLGGAGGYTF.